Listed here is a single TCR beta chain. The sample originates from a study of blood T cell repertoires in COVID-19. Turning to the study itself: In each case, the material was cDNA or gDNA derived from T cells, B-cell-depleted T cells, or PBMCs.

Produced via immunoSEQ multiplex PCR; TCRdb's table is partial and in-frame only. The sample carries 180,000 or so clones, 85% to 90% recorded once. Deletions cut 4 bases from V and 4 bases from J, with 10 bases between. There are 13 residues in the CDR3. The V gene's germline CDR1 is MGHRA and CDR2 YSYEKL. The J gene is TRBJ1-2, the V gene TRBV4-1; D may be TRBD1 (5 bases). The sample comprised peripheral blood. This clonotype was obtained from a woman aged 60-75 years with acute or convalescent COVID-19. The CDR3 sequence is CASSPGGGYGYTF. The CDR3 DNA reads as TGCGCCAGCAGCCCCGGGGGTGGCTATGGCTACACCTTC.